A single sample is the source of the 29 T cell receptor beta chains below, sequenced in a study of blood T cell repertoires in COVID-19. Assay used: immunoSEQ multiplex PCR; TCRdb lists only in-frame clones, some missing. The sample holds about 370,000 clones, roughly nine tenths seen once. Source material: PBMCs or T cells enriched from blood (not recorded which). The receptors originated from a woman between 40 and 50 years old who had been exposed to COVID-19.

This chain joins TRBV10-3 and TRBJ1-1; 8 bases are a match to TRBD1. Germline-derived CDR1 and CDR2 are ENHRY and SYGVKD. This CDR3 has 14 residues. Losses at the gene ends were 4 bases for V and 5 bases for J; bases not matched to a gene: 6. CDR3 amino acids: CAISVGQGGTEAFF. The CDR3 DNA follows: TGTGCCATCAGTGTTGGACAGGGCGGAACTGAAGCTTTCTTT.

V is TRBV5-1 and J is TRBJ2-7; a weak D match, TRBD1 (6 bases). Trimming pared 0 bases from V and 4 bases from J, leaving 20 bases between. Germline V gene sequence: CDR1 SGHRS, CDR2 YFSETQ. The CDR3 is made up of 17 amino acids. The CDR3 coding sequence is TGCGCCAGCAGCTTGGAGTCGTCGCGACAGGTAGGATACGAGCAGTACTTC. Encoded protein: CASSLESSRQVGYEQYF.

V is TRBV7-2 and J is TRBJ1-2, with D perhaps TRBD1 (6 bases). The CDR3 totals 13 residues. Deletions cut 3 bases from V and 6 bases from J, with 11 bases between. Germline V gene data show CDR1 as SGHTA and CDR2 as FQGNSA. CDR3 sequence reads: CASSFRGSNGYTF. The CDR3 nucleotides read TGTGCCAGCAGCTTCAGGGGCAGTAATGGCTACACCTTC.

The chain combines TRBV9 with TRBJ1-2; the match to TRBD1 covers 7 bases. CDR3 length equals 17 residues. CDR1 and CDR2 from the germline V gene are SGDLS and YYNGEE. V was clipped by 3 bases and J by 4 bases; unmatched bases: 15. The chain's CDR3 is CASSARADRRLSYGYTF. CDR3 coding DNA: TGTGCCAGCAGCGCCCGAGCGGACAGGCGGCTTAGCTATGGCTACACCTTC.

The chain couples TRBV28 to TRBJ2-1; 7 positions match TRBD1. CDR3 length: 17 amino acids. Germline V gene sequence: CDR1 MDHEN, CDR2 SYDVKM. With 6 bases clipped from V and 5 bases from J, the junction kept 16 bases outside the gene matches. The CDR3 DNA reads as TGTGCCAGCAGGAGGGGGCGCCGAAAGTCTTTAAACAATGAGCAGTTCTTC. Translated: CASRRGRRKSLNNEQFF.

The chain couples TRBV19 to TRBJ1-5; D gene unclear. V lost 3 bases to trimming and J lost 7 bases, with 10 bases between them. The CDR3 extends over 13 amino acids. Germline V gene lookup returns CDR1 LNHDA and CDR2 SQIVND (reference sequence). This chain's CDR3 is CASSIFRRQPQHF. DNA for the CDR3: TGTGCCAGTAGTATTTTTCGGCGGCAGCCCCAGCATTTT.

The chain joins TRBV18 to TRBJ2-3; the D gene is possibly TRBD2 (6 bases). V lost 0 bases and J 6 bases, leaving 28 bases between the germline ends. Per germline, CDR1 KGHSH and CDR2 LQKENI. CDR3 length: 20 residues. Here the CDR3 DNA reads TGTGCCAGCTCACCACCGAGGGCTCAGGCGGGGACCCGCCGCAGGGATACGCAGTATTTT. Its protein is CASSPPRAQAGTRRRDTQYF. The whole variable domain, filled in from reference TRBV18 and TRBJ2-3, reads NAGVMQNPRHLVRRRGQEARLRCSPMKGHSHVYWYRQLPEEGLKFMVYLQKENIIDESGMPKERFSAEFPKEGPSILRIQQVVRGDSAAYFCASSPPRAQAGTRRRDTQYFGPGTRLTVL.

The gene calls are TRBV30 and TRBJ1-2; 10 bases map to TRBD1. With V trimmed by 5 bases and J by 4 bases, 7 bases remained unmatched. The CDR3 runs to 14 residues. The germline V gene has CDR1 GTSNPN and CDR2 SVGIG (reference sequence). The CDR3 DNA is TGTGCCTGGTTGAGACAGGGGGCTGGCTATGGCTACACCTTC. It codes for CAWLRQGAGYGYTF.

This sequence joins TRBV6-5 and TRBJ1-6, with 9 bases that match TRBD1. The CDR3 extends over 14 amino acids. V trimming: 6 bases; J trimming: 8 bases; junction bases outside the gene matches: 5. The germline V gene encodes CDR1 MNHEY and CDR2 SVGAGI. The CDR3 reads CASSRGQGYSPLHF. The CDR3 region has the DNA TGTGCCAGCAGCCGGGGACAGGGTTATTCACCCCTCCACTTT.

Points on this clone: The sample has other DNA sequences that encode this CDR3 too. V and J are TRBV6-5 and TRBJ1-2; D unresolved. Germline V lookup: CDR1 MNHEY, CDR2 SVGAGI. Trimming shortened V by 6 bases and J by 2 bases, and 7 bases separated the two germline ends. The CDR3 consists of 12 residues. The CDR3 loop reads CASRTGNYGYTF. The CDR3 nucleotides are TGTGCCAGCAGGACGGGGAACTATGGCTACACCTTC.

The table lists this clone with a few counts. The rearrangement uses TRBV7-2 and TRBJ2-7, with a possible D match to TRBD2 (6 bases). Germline loops: CDR1 SGHTA, CDR2 FQGNSA. The CDR3 is 13 amino acids. The ends were cut back, 4 bases at V and 6 bases at J, with 13 bases in the middle. The CDR3 region is CASSSSGPLEQYF. CDR3 DNA sequence: TGTGCCAGCAGCTCCAGCGGGCCCCTCGAGCAGTACTTC.

V usage is TRBV14 and J usage is TRBJ1-1; no clear D. This CDR3 has 16 residues. The V end lost 0 bases, the J end lost 5 bases, and 16 bases lay between the germline ends. The V gene's germline CDR1 is SGHDN and CDR2 FVKESK. The CDR3 nucleotides are TGTGCCAGCAGCCAAGATCTGGCCAGCAGCAGGACTGAAGCTTTCTTT. This sequence encodes CASSQDLASSRTEAFF.

This rearrangement joins TRBV19 to TRBJ1-5; tentatively, D is TRBD1 (6 bases). The CDR3 consists of 16 residues. Germline V gene data show CDR1 as LNHDA and CDR2 as SQIVND (reference sequence). The V end lost 10 bases, the J end lost 2 bases, and 21 bases lay between the germline ends. The CDR3 nucleotides read TGTGCCACCCCGACAGGAAAGGCTATGTGCAATCAGCCCCAGCATTTT. Protein: CATPTGKAMCNQPQHF.

The chain recombines TRBV2 with TRBJ1-1; D not resolved. The germline CDR1 and CDR2 sequences are SNHLY and FYNNEI. The CDR3 has 10 amino acids. Trimming left V 4 bases short and J 5 bases short, with 2 bases between. The CDR3 protein is CASSVTEAFF. The DNA for the CDR3 is TGTGCCAGCAGTGTAACTGAAGCTTTCTTT.

This chain uses TRBV2 with TRBJ2-7; 10 bases align to TRBD2. Germline CDR1 reads SNHLY; CDR2 reads FYNNEI. The CDR3 extends over 16 amino acids. Germline trimming cut 7 bases from V and 1 base from J; bases unmatched to any gene: 10. The CDR3 sequence is CASTLASGGVSYEQYF. In nucleotides, the CDR3 is TGTGCCAGCACCCTCGCTAGCGGGGGCGTATCCTACGAGCAGTACTTC.

The V and J genes are TRBV7-9 and TRBJ1-2; 8 bases line up with TRBD1. Trimming removed 5 bases from V and 5 bases from J; junction bases left unmatched: 7. The CDR3 is made up of 14 amino acids. Germline V CDR1 and CDR2: SEHNR, FQNEAQ (reference sequence). The CDR3 sequence: CASSHRDRSYGYTF. Here the CDR3 DNA reads TGTGCCAGCAGCCACCGGGACAGGTCATATGGCTACACCTTC.

CDR3 sequence (DNA): TGTGCCAGCAGTTACTCGAGAGCGGGGGGAAAGACCCAGTACTTC. As protein: CASSYSRAGGKTQYF. This chain links TRBV6-5 with TRBJ2-5; TRBD2 matches 9 bases. From germline, CDR1 is MNHEY and CDR2 SVGAGI. V trimming: 0 bases; J trimming: 6 bases; junction bases outside the gene matches: 5. The CDR3 spans 15 residues.

The V and J genes are TRBV6-5 and TRBJ1-6; a weak D match, TRBD1 (6 bases). Trimming removed 1 base at V and 5 bases at J, with 9 bases between. Germline lookup yields CDR1 MNHEY and CDR2 SVGAGI. This CDR3 spans 15 amino acids. As DNA, the CDR3 is TGTGCCAGCAGTTACTTTGGGGGCAATAATTCACCCCTCCACTTT. It specifies CASSYFGGNNSPLHF.

V and J are TRBV27 and TRBJ1-5; weak D call: TRBD1 (6 bases). V shed 6 bases and J shed 3 bases, with 12 bases lying between them. The V gene's germline CDR1 is MNHEY and CDR2 SMNVEV (reference sequence). The CDR3 runs to 14 residues. The DNA of the CDR3 is TGTGCCAGCAGGGGGGGGCGGAACAATCAGCCCCAGCATTTT. Residues: CASRGGRNNQPQHF.

The J gene is TRBJ1-1, the V gene TRBV14, with D unresolved. Trimming removed 8 bases at V and 2 bases at J, with 6 bases between. The V gene's germline CDR1 is SGHDN and CDR2 FVKESK. There are 11 residues in the CDR3. The CDR3 region has the DNA TGTGCCAGCTCCGTAAACACTGAAGCTTTCTTT. Translation: CASSVNTEAFF.

The V and J genes are TRBV11-1 and TRBJ1-4, with D possibly being TRBD1 (6 bases). The CDR3 sequence is 13 residues long. The V and J ends lost 0 bases and 13 bases respectively, with 12 bases between them. Germline loops: CDR1 SGHAT, CDR2 FQDESV (reference sequence). The CDR3 loop reads CASSLAPGQILFF. The CDR3 region has the DNA TGTGCCAGCAGCTTAGCGCCCGGACAGATACTGTTTTTT.

V is TRBV5-1 and J is TRBJ2-3; the match to TRBD2 covers 8 bases. Germline V gives CDR1 SGHRS, CDR2 YFSETQ. The CDR3 spans 17 residues. With V trimmed by 7 bases and J by 0 bases, 13 bases remained unmatched. CDR3 amino acids: CASSGAGGPRSTDTQYF. In DNA form, the CDR3 reads TGCGCCAGCTCAGGGGCGGGGGGCCCCAGGAGCACAGATACGCAGTATTTT.

This clone was detected only a few times. The gene calls are TRBV5-1 and TRBJ2-1, with D hard to call. CDR3 size: 15 residues. V was shortened by 4 bases and J by 9 bases, with 20 bases between the two germline ends. The germline V gene encodes CDR1 SGHRS and CDR2 YFSETQ. The CDR3 here is CASSTRLYPDGEQFF. In DNA form, the CDR3 reads TGCGCCAGCAGCACCCGACTGTATCCTGACGGTGAGCAGTTCTTC.

This sequence joins TRBV18 and TRBJ2-3; possibly TRBD2 for D (6 bases). The germline V gene has CDR1 KGHSH and CDR2 LQKENI. V was cut by 2 bases and J by 4 bases, with 7 bases left in between. The CDR3 loop spans 13 amino acids. Here the CDR3 DNA reads TGTGCCAGCTCACCAGGGGAGGCAGATACGCAGTATTTT. Its translation is CASSPGEADTQYF. Full variable domain (missing parts from reference TRBV18 and TRBJ2-3): NAGVMQNPRHLVRRRGQEARLRCSPMKGHSHVYWYRQLPEEGLKFMVYLQKENIIDESGMPKERFSAEFPKEGPSILRIQQVVRGDSAAYFCASSPGEADTQYFGPGTRLTVL.

The V call is TRBV28, the J call TRBJ1-1; 9 bases are shared with TRBD1. CDR1 MDHEN and CDR2 SYDVKM come from the germline V gene. J gave up 4 bases and V 6 bases, and 6 bases lay outside the gene matches. This CDR3 is 14 amino acids long. The CDR3 nucleotides are TGTGCCAGCAGAATACAGGGGGCGGGCACTGAAGCTTTCTTT. The encoded protein is CASRIQGAGTEAFF.

Comment on this clone: At one of its ends the junction is not consistent with the germline gene, which may arise from a read error. The chain has TRBV7-7 and TRBJ1-4; D is undetermined. This CDR3 is 13 amino acids long. The germline CDR1 and CDR2 sequences are SSHAT and FNYEAQ (reference sequence). CDR3 region: CASSPATNEKLFF. CDR3 nucleotides: TGTGCTAGCAGCCCGGCAACTAATGAAAAACTGTTTTTT.

The chain has TRBV5-1 and TRBJ1-3, with 12 nucleotides matching TRBD1. Unmatched junction bases numbered 6, after V lost 4 bases and J lost 4 bases. Germline values: CDR1 SGHRS, CDR2 YFSETQ. This CDR3 contains 16 residues. CDR3 region: CASSPGTGGLGNTIYF. CDR3 nucleotide sequence: TGCGCCAGCAGCCCAGGGACAGGGGGCTTAGGAAACACCATATATTTT.

The chain is built from TRBV27 and TRBJ2-7, with D tentatively TRBD1 (5 bases). Per germline, CDR1 MNHEY and CDR2 SMNVEV (reference sequence). Between the trimmed V and J ends, which lost 5 bases and 3 bases, there was a span of 11 bases. The CDR3 spans 13 residues. The CDR3 DNA sequence: TGTGCCAGCAGTCTAGGACAAGTCTACGAGCAGTACTTC. It translates to CASSLGQVYEQYF.

The chain combines TRBV27 with TRBJ1-1; D unresolved. Germline-derived CDR1 and CDR2 are MNHEY and SMNVEV (reference sequence). This CDR3 region has 17 residues. Trimming shortened V by 5 bases and J by 0 bases, and 19 bases separated the two germline ends. CDR3 DNA sequence: TGTGCCAGCAGTCCACAAGACTCCCTCGGGATGAACACTGAAGCTTTCTTT. Amino acid sequence: CASSPQDSLGMNTEAFF.